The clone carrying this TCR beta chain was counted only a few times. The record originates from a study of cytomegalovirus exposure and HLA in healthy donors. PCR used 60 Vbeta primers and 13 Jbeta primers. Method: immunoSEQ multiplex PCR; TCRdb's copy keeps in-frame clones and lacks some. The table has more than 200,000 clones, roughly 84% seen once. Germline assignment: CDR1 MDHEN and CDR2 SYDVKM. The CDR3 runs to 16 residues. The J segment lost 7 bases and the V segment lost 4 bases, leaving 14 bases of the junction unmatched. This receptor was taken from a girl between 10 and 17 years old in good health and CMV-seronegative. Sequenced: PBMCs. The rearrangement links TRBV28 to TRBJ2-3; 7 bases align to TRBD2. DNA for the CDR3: TGTGCCAGCAGTTGGGGGGGAGGTGGTCTCGTTAATACGCAGTATTTT. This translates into CASSWGGGGLVNTQYF.